Each of the 29 T cell receptor beta chains below was sequenced from the same sample in a study of T cells after yellow fever vaccination. MiXCR, applied by TCRdb to the 5' RACE reads, yields one record per CDR3 protein. The table has 250,000 to 350,000 distinct CDR3 sequences, 4% to 5.5% seen once. The starting material was PBMCs, obtained 15 days after the yellow fever booster vaccination. The receptors derive from a man between 18 and 35 years old who received the YFV17D yellow fever vaccine.

This chain uses TRBV18 with TRBJ1-2; D remains ambiguous. CDR1 KGHSH and CDR2 LQKENI come from the germline V gene. This CDR3 is 15 amino acids long. V gave up 3 bases and J gave up 8 bases, with 19 bases separating them. CDR3 coding DNA: TGTGCCAGCTCACCCCCGGCACTCCCTTTTGGGGGCTACACCTTC. It specifies CASSPPALPFGGYTF.

This clonotype was detected only a few times. This chain connects TRBV5-1 to TRBJ2-7, with a tentative D call TRBD2 (7 bases). This CDR3 region has 15 residues. Germline V CDR1 and CDR2: SGHRS, YFSETQ. Trimming took off 1 base at V and 6 bases at J, with 17 bases between the two ends. The CDR3 DNA sequence: TGCGCCAGCAGCTTGACAGGGTTTTCGGGGGGCGAGCAGTACGTC. Encoded protein: CASSLTGFSGGEQYV.

Ten or more counts support this clonotype. The chain is built from TRBV5-1 and TRBJ2-2; D might be TRBD2 (5 bases). The CDR3 loop spans 14 amino acids. V lost 7 bases, J lost 5 bases, and 15 bases lay in between. The V gene's germline CDR1 is SGHRS and CDR2 YFSETQ. The CDR3 protein is CASEGEGRTGELFF. In DNA form, the CDR3 reads TGCGCCAGCGAGGGAGAAGGGCGGACCGGGGAGCTGTTTTTT.

This clonotype has just a few counts. This chain connects TRBV4-3 to TRBJ2-5; maybe TRBD1 (6 bases). The CDR3 spans 15 residues. Trimming took off 0 bases at V and 7 bases at J, with 15 bases between the two ends. From germline, CDR1 is LGHNA and CDR2 YSLEER. The CDR3 spells CASSQDLTQGGTQYF. The CDR3 DNA sequence: TGCGCCAGCAGCCAAGATCTAACCCAAGGGGGGACCCAGTACTTC.

This clonotype was observed at least ten times. The chain employs TRBV6-2 or TRBV6-3 and TRBJ2-7, with 12 bases aligning to TRBD1. The V gene end was trimmed by 6 bases and the J gene end by 6 bases; junction bases not matched to a gene: 6. This CDR3 is 14 amino acids long. Per germline, CDR1 MNHEY and CDR2 SVGEGT. This chain's CDR3 is CASSAGTGGFEQYF. In nucleotides, the CDR3 is TGTGCCAGCAGCGCCGGGACAGGGGGCTTCGAGCAGTACTTC.

This chain joins TRBV6-1 and TRBJ2-7, with D possibly called TRBD1 or TRBD2 (6 bases each). Trimming pared 8 bases from V and 7 bases from J, leaving 39 bases between. Germline assignment: CDR1 MNHNS and CDR2 SASEGT. The CDR3 contains 20 residues. This CDR3 is CASQKYPGERGLVRRVEQYV. DNA for the CDR3: TGTGCCAGCCAGAAGTACCCAGGGGAAAGAGGTCTGGTCCGGAGGGTGGAGCAGTACGTC.

This clonotype occurred many times. The chain couples TRBV5-6 to TRBJ1-1; tentatively, D is TRBD1 (5 bases). The V gene lost 2 bases and the J gene lost 0 bases, with 14 bases spanning the gap. The CDR3 contains 16 residues. Looked up from germline, CDR1 is SGHDT and CDR2 is YYEEEE. CDR3 region: CASSFYGQGLNTEAFF. The CDR3 bases are TGTGCCAGCAGCTTTTATGGGCAGGGCCTGAACACTGAAGCTTTCTTT.

In its sample, this clonotype was seen many times. The CDR3 loop is CASSQEEGDYGYTF. The CDR3 DNA is TGTGCCAGCAGCCAAGAAGAGGGGGACTATGGCTACACCTTC. The rearrangement uses TRBV4-2 and TRBJ1-2; the D gene is possibly TRBD1 (6 bases). The ends were cut back, 0 bases at V and 3 bases at J, with 8 bases in the middle. Germline V gene lookup returns CDR1 LGHNA and CDR2 YNFKEQ. There are 14 residues in the CDR3.

In its sample, this clonotype was seen many times. The J gene is TRBJ2-5, the V gene TRBV7-2; D might be TRBD2 (6 bases). Trimming pared 5 bases from V and 5 bases from J, leaving 15 bases between. The CDR3 covers 14 residues. From germline, CDR1 is SGHTA and CDR2 FQGNSA. CDR3 DNA: TGTGCCAGCAGCATAATGGGACTCGCGGAGACCCAGTACTTC. This translates into CASSIMGLAETQYF.

The genes are TRBV7-9 and TRBJ2-1, with 8 bases aligning to TRBD1. The germline V gene has CDR1 SEHNR and CDR2 FQNEAQ (reference sequence). The ends lost 4 bases at V and 8 bases at J; junction bases unmatched: 10. The CDR3 is made up of 15 amino acids. In DNA form, the CDR3 reads TGTGCCAGCAGCTACCCTGAACAGGGGGGATATGAGCAGTTCTTC. As protein: CASSYPEQGGYEQFF.

This clonotype appeared many times. V and J are TRBV20-1 and TRBJ2-7; TRBD2 matches at 12 bases. Per germline, CDR1 DFQATT and CDR2 SNEGSKA (reference sequence). The CDR3 sequence is 17 residues long. With V trimmed by 2 bases and J by 4 bases, 12 bases remained unmatched. Written as DNA, the CDR3 is TGCAGTGCTAGAAGTCTCCTGATGACTAGCGGGGGATACGAGCAGTACTTC. Its translation is CSARSLLMTSGGYEQYF.

This clonotype has at least ten counts. The chain uses TRBV4-1 and TRBJ2-5; D may be TRBD1 (5 bases). The CDR3 runs 14 residues. The germline CDR1 and CDR2 sequences are MGHRA and YSYEKL. V shed 2 bases and J shed 7 bases, with 14 bases lying between them. CDR3 nucleotide sequence: TGCGCCAGCAGCCAATGGGGCTTCGCCGGGACCCAGTACTTC. Encoded protein: CASSQWGFAGTQYF.

The chain employs TRBV4-1 and TRBJ1-2; 10 bases map to TRBD1. Germline values: CDR1 MGHRA, CDR2 YSYEKL. The CDR3 sequence is 17 residues long. J was trimmed by 7 bases and V by 1 base; bases with no gene match: 12. Here the CDR3 DNA reads TGCGCCAGCAGCCAAGCGACCTGGACAGGGGGGTCGAGTGGCTACACCTTC. This translates into CASSQATWTGGSSGYTF.

This clonotype was counted ten times or more. The V call is TRBV7-2, the J call TRBJ2-2; 8 bases agree with TRBD2. CDR3 length equals 17 residues. V was clipped by 5 bases and J by 0 bases; unmatched bases: 8. The germline V gene encodes CDR1 SGHTA and CDR2 FQGNSA. The CDR3 nucleotides are TGTGCCAGCAGCGATAGGAGGACTAGCACGAACACCGGGGAGCTGTTTTTT. It codes for CASSDRRTSTNTGELFF.

This clonotype showed up just a few times. V usage is TRBV28 and J usage is TRBJ2-4; 9 positions match TRBD1. Germline trimming cut 6 bases from V and 14 bases from J; bases unmatched to any gene: 17. The CDR3 covers 15 residues. Per germline, CDR1 MDHEN and CDR2 SYDVKM. The CDR3 spells CASREQGASGSEKYF. In nucleotides, the CDR3 is TGTGCCAGCAGGGAACAGGGGGCGAGTGGTTCGGAAAAGTACTTC.

The sample holds many counts of this clonotype. The chain links TRBV12-3 or TRBV12-4 to TRBJ1-2; 10 bases line up with TRBD1. CDR3 length: 13 amino acids. J was trimmed by 5 bases and V by 6 bases; bases with no gene match: 3. The CDR3 spells CASSGTGEYGYTF. DNA for the CDR3: TGTGCCAGCAGCGGGACAGGGGAATATGGCTACACCTTC.

This chain links TRBV7-9 with TRBJ2-7; D is ambiguous. The CDR3 totals 12 residues. The V and J ends lost 5 bases and 5 bases respectively, with 10 bases between them. CDR1 and CDR2 (germline): SEHNR, FQNEAQ (reference sequence). The CDR3 protein is CASSNLSDEQYV. The CDR3 nucleotides are TGTGCCAGCAGCAACCTCTCTGACGAGCAGTACGTC.

The rearrangement uses TRBV6-1 and TRBJ1-1; D perhaps matches TRBD1 (5 bases). The germline gives CDR1 MNHNS, CDR2 SASEGT. This CDR3 has 13 residues. V shed 6 bases and J shed 1 base, with 9 bases lying between them. CDR3 DNA: TGTGCCAGCAGGGGCGACAGGAACACTGAAGCTTTCTTT. Its protein product is CASRGDRNTEAFF.

This clonotype was observed a handful of times. CDR3 DNA sequence: TGTGCCAGCAGTGACTGGCCGGGTTCAGACGAGCAGTACTTC. It translates to CASSDWPGSDEQYF. The chain carries TRBV6-4 and TRBJ2-7, with D unclear. Trimming cost V 1 base and J 5 bases, with 12 bases left between them. From germline, CDR1 is MRHNA and CDR2 SNTAGT. The CDR3 extends over 14 amino acids.

This clonotype was counted ten times or more. The chain has TRBV6-6 and TRBJ1-5; 7 bases are shared with TRBD1. This CDR3 spans 17 amino acids. From germline, CDR1 is MNHNY and CDR2 SVGAGI (reference sequence). The V segment lost 2 bases and the J segment 2 bases; nucleotides outside the gene matches: 9. As DNA, the CDR3 is TGTGCCAGCAGTTACAACAGGGGTGGAGGGGGCAATCAGCCCCAGCATTTT. Translating it yields CASSYNRGGGGNQPQHF.

This sequence joins TRBV19 and TRBJ2-2; the match to TRBD1 covers 9 bases. CDR3 length: 16 amino acids. CDR1 LNHDA and CDR2 SQIVND come from the germline V gene (reference sequence). V shed 6 bases, J shed 5 bases, and the junction held 10 bases outside the gene matches. The CDR3 sequence is CASSQGGQGMTGELFF. CDR3 coding DNA: TGTGCCAGTAGCCAGGGAGGACAGGGGATGACCGGGGAGCTGTTTTTT.

This clonotype was seen at least ten times. The V and J genes are TRBV5-1 and TRBJ1-1; TRBD1 matches at 9 bases. Germline lookup yields CDR1 SGHRS and CDR2 YFSETQ. This CDR3 region has 13 residues. With V trimmed by 4 bases and J by 4 bases, 2 bases remained unmatched. The CDR3 here is CASSGQGTTEAFF. For the CDR3, the DNA is TGCGCCAGCAGCGGACAGGGGACCACTGAAGCTTTCTTT.

The chain employs TRBV7-9 and TRBJ2-1, with D possibly TRBD1 on 6 matching bases. This CDR3 is built from 16 residues. From germline, CDR1 is SEHNR and CDR2 FQNEAQ (reference sequence). Between the trimmed V and J ends, which lost 8 bases and 0 bases, there was a span of 17 bases. CDR3 loop: CASGGGSSSSYNEQFF. For the CDR3, the DNA is TGTGCCAGCGGTGGGGGCAGCAGTAGCTCCTACAATGAGCAGTTCTTC.

This clonotype was counted at least ten times. One end of the junction does not line up with germline, which may come from a read error. The chain joins TRBV7-7 to TRBJ2-2; 8 nucleotides agree with TRBD1. Per the germline V gene, CDR1 is SSHAT and CDR2 is FNYEAQ (reference sequence). There are 15 residues in the CDR3. CDR3 protein: CASSSQGARAGELFF. The DNA for the CDR3 is TGTGCTAGCAGTTCGCAGGGGGCTCGTGCCGGGGAGCTGTTTTTT. Combining the CDR3 with reference TRBV7-7 and TRBJ2-2 gives the whole variable domain GAGVSQSPRYKVTKRGQDVTLRCDPISSHATLYWYQQALGQGPEFLTYFNYEAQPDKSGLPSDRFSAERPEGSISTLTIQRTEQRDSAMYRCASSSQGARAGELFFGEGSRLTVL.

This chain connects TRBV20-1 to TRBJ2-5; 7 bases fit TRBD2. CDR1 and CDR2 (germline): DFQATT, SNEGSKA (reference sequence). The length of the CDR3 is 14 residues. V shed 3 bases, J shed 1 base, and the junction held 5 bases outside the gene matches. The CDR3 is CSASPASGQETQYF. The DNA of the CDR3 is TGCAGTGCTAGCCCGGCTAGCGGCCAAGAGACCCAGTACTTC.

In its sample, this clonotype was seen a few times. This chain joins TRBV27 and TRBJ2-5; 7 positions match TRBD1. This CDR3 has 15 residues. Looked up from germline, CDR1 is MNHEY and CDR2 is SMNVEV (reference sequence). Trimming cost V 4 bases and J 4 bases; bases outside gene matches: 9. The CDR3 loop is CASSSILGDRETQYF. CDR3 nucleotide sequence: TGTGCCAGCAGTTCCATCCTCGGGGACAGAGAGACCCAGTACTTC.

This clonotype has only a few counts. The CDR3 protein is CASSTGFNQPQHF. CDR3 coding DNA: TGCGCCAGCAGTACAGGGTTTAATCAGCCCCAGCATTTT. The chain couples TRBV4-1 to TRBJ1-5; D possibly corresponds to TRBD1 (6 bases). Germline V CDR1 and CDR2: MGHRA, YSYEKL. The V and J ends lost 6 bases and 4 bases respectively, with 10 bases between them. There are 13 residues in the CDR3.

In this sample, this clonotype turned up many times. This sequence joins TRBV18 and TRBJ1-4; D remains unclear. This CDR3 comprises 13 residues. Trimming took 5 bases from V and 8 from J, leaving 12 bases between them. Per the germline V gene, CDR1 is KGHSH and CDR2 is LQKENI. CDR3 coding DNA: TGTGCCAGCTCAAAAAGAGGGTACGAAAAACTGTTTTTT. This gives the protein CASSKRGYEKLFF. The variable domain in full, with the rest retrieved from reference TRBV18 and TRBJ1-4, is NAGVMQNPRHLVRRRGQEARLRCSPMKGHSHVYWYRQLPEEGLKFMVYLQKENIIDESGMPKERFSAEFPKEGPSILRIQQVVRGDSAAYFCASSKRGYEKLFFGSGTQLSVL.

This clonotype has ten or more counts. This chain connects TRBV6-5 to TRBJ2-1; no reliable D call. This CDR3 is 14 amino acids long. V lost 6 bases and J lost 2, with 11 bases in between. Looked up from germline, CDR1 is MNHEY and CDR2 is SVGAGI. The CDR3 DNA reads as TGTGCCAGCAGCCAGAAGTACGCCTACAATGAGCAGTTCTTC. It translates to CASSQKYAYNEQFF.